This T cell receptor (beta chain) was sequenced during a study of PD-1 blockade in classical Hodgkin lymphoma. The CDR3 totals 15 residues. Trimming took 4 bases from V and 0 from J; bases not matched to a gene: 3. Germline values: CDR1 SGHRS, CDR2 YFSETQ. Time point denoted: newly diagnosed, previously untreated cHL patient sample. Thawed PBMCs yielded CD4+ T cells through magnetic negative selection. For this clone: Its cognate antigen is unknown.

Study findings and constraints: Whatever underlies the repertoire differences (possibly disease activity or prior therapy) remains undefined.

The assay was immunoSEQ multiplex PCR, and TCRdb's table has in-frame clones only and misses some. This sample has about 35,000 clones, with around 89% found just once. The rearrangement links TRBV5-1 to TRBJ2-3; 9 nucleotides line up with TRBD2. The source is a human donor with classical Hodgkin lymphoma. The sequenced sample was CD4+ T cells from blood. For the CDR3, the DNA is TGCGCCAGCAGCCCAGCGGGAGGCAGCACAGATACGCAGTATTTT. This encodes CASSPAGGSTDTQYF.